These T cell receptor beta chains were read from a single sample in a study of blood T cell repertoires in COVID-19. Sequenced by immunoSEQ multiplex PCR; TCRdb stores in-frame clones only, minus some. Among about 74,000 clones listed, approximately 86% were seen once. Sequencing was performed on peripheral blood. The receptor source for this set is a woman of 80 years or more with active or convalescent COVID-19. CDR3s include the opening cysteine and the closing phenylalanine or tryptophan. A D gene is named only where the DNA matches it firmly. A row's size may be missing; if present it is once, few, many or a size class.

v_gene: TRBV6-5
abundance: NA
d_gene: NA
j_gene: TRBJ1-1
CDR3nt: TGTGCCAGCACCCAACAGGGAAGCACTGAAGCTTTCTTT
CDR3aa: CASTQQGSTEAFF

v_gene: TRBV11-2
abundance: once
d_gene: NA
j_gene: TRBJ2-5
CDR3nt: TGTGCCAGCAGCTTAGAGGCGGGGCTGGGGACCCAGTACTTC
CDR3aa: CASSLEAGLGTQYF

v_gene: TRBV28
abundance: NA
d_gene: TRBD2
j_gene: TRBJ2-1
CDR3nt: TGTGCCAGCAGTCCCCCCCGACTAGCGGGAGGAGGTGAGCAGTTCTTC
CDR3aa: CASSPPRLAGGGEQFF

v_gene: TRBV27
abundance: NA
d_gene: NA
j_gene: TRBJ2-3
CDR3nt: TGTGCCAGCAGTCCTATAGGGCCCAGAGGGGGGGACACAGATACGCAGTATTTT
CDR3aa: CASSPIGPRGGDTDTQYF

v_gene: TRBV19
abundance: NA
d_gene: TRBD2
j_gene: TRBJ2-1
CDR3nt: TGTGCCAGTAGTATTCGGGGACTAGCGGAGAACAATGAGCAGTTCTTC
CDR3aa: CASSIRGLAENNEQFF

v_gene: TRBV21-1
abundance: NA
d_gene: NA
j_gene: TRBJ1-6
CDR3nt: TGTGCCAGCAGCAAAGCTGATATAGGGGATACAGTAAATTCACCCCTCCACTTT
CDR3aa: CASSKADIGDTVNSPLHF

v_gene: TRBV7-6
abundance: once
d_gene: NA
j_gene: TRBJ2-7
CDR3nt: TGTGCCAGCAGCTTAGCGGGCAGCTCCTACGAGCAGTACTTC
CDR3aa: CASSLAGSSYEQYF

v_gene: TRBV7-6
abundance: NA
d_gene: TRBD2
j_gene: TRBJ2-2
CDR3nt: TGTGCCAGCAGCCCGTTTAAGGGACTAGCGGCCACCGGGGAGCTGTTTTTT
CDR3aa: CASSPFKGLAATGELFF

v_gene: TRBV19
abundance: NA
d_gene: TRBD2
j_gene: TRBJ2-2
CDR3nt: TGTGCCAGTAGCAGGGGACTAGCGTCTGCCGGGGAGCTGTTTTTT
CDR3aa: CASSRGLASAGELFF

v_gene: TRBV19
abundance: NA
d_gene: TRBD1
j_gene: TRBJ1-2
CDR3nt: TGTGCCAGTAGTAACAGGGGGCTCGGCTACACCTTC
CDR3aa: CASSNRGLGYTF

v_gene: TRBV4-3
abundance: NA
d_gene: TRBD2
j_gene: TRBJ2-7
CDR3nt: TGCGCCAGCAGCCAAGAGGCGGTAGCGGGGCGCTACGAGCAGTACTTC
CDR3aa: CASSQEAVAGRYEQYF

v_gene: TRBV4-3
abundance: NA
d_gene: TRBD1
j_gene: TRBJ1-6
CDR3nt: TGCGCCAGCAGCCGCAAACGGACAGGGGTAACGGCTTCCTATAATTCACCCCTCCACTTT
CDR3aa: CASSRKRTGVTASYNSPLHF

v_gene: TRBV5-4
abundance: NA
d_gene: TRBD1
j_gene: TRBJ2-5
CDR3nt: TGTGCCAGCAGCTCAACGACAGGGGACGGGGAGACCCAGTACTTC
CDR3aa: CASSSTTGDGETQYF

v_gene: TRBV6-6
abundance: NA
d_gene: NA
j_gene: TRBJ1-6
CDR3nt: TGTGCCAGCAGGCGCGGGCTTAATTCACCCCTCCACTTT
CDR3aa: CASRRGLNSPLHF

v_gene: TRBV14
abundance: NA
d_gene: NA
j_gene: TRBJ2-2
CDR3nt: TGTGCCAGCAGCCAAGAATTAAGACAAGTACATCGGGAGCTGTTTTTT
CDR3aa: CASSQELRQVHRELFF

v_gene: TRBV6-5
abundance: NA
d_gene: NA
j_gene: TRBJ2-7
CDR3nt: TGTGCCAGCAGTTTGTCACAGGGATTGGGAGAGCAGTACTTC
CDR3aa: CASSLSQGLGEQYF

v_gene: TRBV18
abundance: NA
d_gene: NA
j_gene: TRBJ2-7
CDR3nt: TGTGCCAGCTCACCAGCAGCCTACGAGCAGTACTTC
CDR3aa: CASSPAAYEQYF

v_gene: TRBV7-9
abundance: NA
d_gene: TRBD1
j_gene: TRBJ2-5
CDR3nt: TGTGCCAGCAGCCTTCTATCGGACAGGGGAACCCAGTACTTC
CDR3aa: CASSLLSDRGTQYF

v_gene: TRBV6-2/TRBV6-3
abundance: NA
d_gene: NA
j_gene: TRBJ2-7
CDR3nt: TGTGCCAGCAGTCGCTACGAGCAGTACTTC
CDR3aa: CASSRYEQYF

v_gene: TRBV9
abundance: few
d_gene: TRBD1
j_gene: TRBJ1-3
CDR3nt: TGTGCCAGCAGCGTAGGAGGGGGCGGCGGAAACACCATATATTTT
CDR3aa: CASSVGGGGGNTIYF

v_gene: TRBV4-3
abundance: NA
d_gene: TRBD1
j_gene: TRBJ2-1
CDR3nt: TGCGCCAGCAGCCAAGAACACAGGGGCCTCCGCGAGCAGTTCTTC
CDR3aa: CASSQEHRGLREQFF

v_gene: TRBV7-2
abundance: NA
d_gene: NA
j_gene: TRBJ2-7
CDR3nt: TGTGCCAGCAGCCCACGGGACAACTCCTACGAGCAGTACTTC
CDR3aa: CASSPRDNSYEQYF

v_gene: TRBV5-1
abundance: NA
d_gene: TRBD1
j_gene: TRBJ1-3
CDR3nt: TGCGCCAGCAGCTTGGGGGACAGGGGAAACACCATATATTTT
CDR3aa: CASSLGDRGNTIYF

v_gene: TRBV7-2
abundance: NA
d_gene: TRBD1
j_gene: TRBJ2-1
CDR3nt: TGTGCCAGCAGCGGCGGGACAGGGATATACAATGAGCAGTTCTTC
CDR3aa: CASSGGTGIYNEQFF

v_gene: TRBV11-2
abundance: NA
d_gene: NA
j_gene: TRBJ1-4
CDR3nt: TGTGCCAGCAGCCCAGATTGGGCGGGGGGTGAAAAACTGTTTTTT
CDR3aa: CASSPDWAGGEKLFF

v_gene: TRBV2
abundance: few
d_gene: TRBD1
j_gene: TRBJ1-2
CDR3nt: TGTGCCAGCAGCAGAGGACAGGGGGCGAGGGGCTACACCTTC
CDR3aa: CASSRGQGARGYTF

v_gene: TRBV12-3/TRBV12-4
abundance: NA
d_gene: NA
j_gene: TRBJ1-2
CDR3nt: TGTGCCAGCAGTTTACGGAGGGGTGAAGGCTACACCTTC
CDR3aa: CASSLRRGEGYTF

v_gene: TRBV6-4
abundance: NA
d_gene: NA
j_gene: TRBJ2-7
CDR3nt: TGTGCCAGCAGCCCCGGTTGGGAGAAGATCTACGAGCAGTACTTC
CDR3aa: CASSPGWEKIYEQYF

v_gene: TRBV20-1
abundance: NA
d_gene: NA
j_gene: TRBJ2-5
CDR3nt: TGCAGTGCTGGTGGACAGCGTGAGACCCAGTACTTC
CDR3aa: CSAGGQRETQYF

v_gene: TRBV7-2
abundance: once
d_gene: TRBD1
j_gene: TRBJ1-2
CDR3nt: TGTGCCAGCAGCACCCGACAGGGCCCTAACTATGGCTACACCTTC
CDR3aa: CASSTRQGPNYGYTF

v_gene: TRBV19
abundance: NA
d_gene: TRBD1
j_gene: TRBJ1-5
CDR3nt: TGTGCCAGTAGTTCGCAGGGACAGTCCAATCAGCCCCAGCATTTT
CDR3aa: CASSSQGQSNQPQHF

v_gene: TRBV15
abundance: NA
d_gene: TRBD2
j_gene: TRBJ2-2
CDR3nt: TGTGCCACCAGCAGACCTAGCGGGATGAACACCGGGGAGCTGTTTTTT
CDR3aa: CATSRPSGMNTGELFF

v_gene: TRBV29-1
abundance: NA
d_gene: NA
j_gene: TRBJ2-2
CDR3nt: TGCAGCGTTGAAGCGGCTAGGGGGAACACCGGGGAGCTGTTTTTT
CDR3aa: CSVEAARGNTGELFF

v_gene: TRBV24-1
abundance: NA
d_gene: NA
j_gene: TRBJ2-2
CDR3nt: TGTGCCACCAGTGATAAAACAGGGTGGACCGGGGAGCTGTTTTTT
CDR3aa: CATSDKTGWTGELFF

v_gene: TRBV20-1
abundance: NA
d_gene: NA
j_gene: TRBJ2-3
CDR3nt: TGCAGTGCTAGTGGGGGGGGCTCCACAGATACGCAGTATTTT
CDR3aa: CSASGGGSTDTQYF

v_gene: TRBV20-1
abundance: NA
d_gene: NA
j_gene: TRBJ1-2
CDR3nt: TGCAGTGCCAAACAGGGAAATGGCTACACCTTC
CDR3aa: CSAKQGNGYTF

v_gene: TRBV7-3
abundance: NA
d_gene: TRBD1
j_gene: TRBJ1-1
CDR3nt: TGTGCCAGCAGCCGAACAGGGGGGTCGAGGAACACTGAAGCTTTCTTT
CDR3aa: CASSRTGGSRNTEAFF